The next 30 T cell receptor beta chains were all read from a single sample in a study of shared clonotypes between healthy human individuals. TCRdb's table, derived via immunoSEQ multiplex PCR, lists solely in-frame clones and lacks some. The sample gives about 1 million clones, around 76% of which show up once; 1.4% is in the top ten. Material: memory CD4+ T cells sorted from blood. Subset meaning: CD45RA-negative fraction. The receptors stem from a man aged 18 to 35 in good health.

In regard to this clone: Within the sample, other DNA sequences also encode this same CDR3. The V gene is TRBV18, the J gene TRBJ1-1; possible D gene TRBD1, 5 bases. Germline V gene data show CDR1 as KGHSH and CDR2 as LQKENI. This CDR3 is built from 13 residues. Between the trimmed V and J ends, which lost 0 bases and 5 bases, there was a span of 7 bases. Here the CDR3 DNA reads TGTGCCAGCTCACCACCGGGGGGGACTGAAGCTTTCTTT. This encodes CASSPPGGTEAFF.

This clone was detected once. The chain is built from TRBV7-8 and TRBJ1-5; D call uncertain. The CDR3 length is 15 residues. Per germline, CDR1 SGHVS and CDR2 FQNEAQ. Trimming shortened V by 6 bases and J by 4 bases, and 16 bases separated the two germline ends. This CDR3 reads CASSITGLGNQPQHF. CDR3 bases: TGTGCCAGCAGTATAACCGGGCTAGGAAATCAGCCCCAGCATTTT.

This chain uses TRBV5-4 with TRBJ1-6; possibly TRBD1 for D (5 bases). V was pared by 2 bases and J by 5 bases, with 8 bases between. The CDR3 extends over 14 amino acids. The V gene's germline CDR1 is SGHNT and CDR2 YYREEE (reference sequence). This CDR3 is CASSLMTDNSPLHF. CDR3 in DNA: TGTGCCAGCAGCTTAATGACAGATAATTCACCCCTCCACTTT.

V and J are TRBV5-1 and TRBJ2-3; D may be TRBD2 (5 bases). Trimming removed 5 bases from V and 1 base from J, with 11 bases in between. CDR1 is SGHRS, CDR2 YFSETQ, per germline. The CDR3 has 14 amino acids. CDR3 sequence (DNA): TGCGCCAGCAGGCTCGACGGGGGCACAGATACGCAGTATTTT. This encodes CASRLDGGTDTQYF. Full variable domain (rest looked up from reference TRBV5-1 and TRBJ2-3): KAGVTQTPRYLIKTRGQQVTLSCSPISGHRSVSWYQQTPGQGLQFLFEYFSETQRNKGNFPGRFSGRQFSNSRSEMNVSTLELGDSALYLCASRLDGGTDTQYFGPGTRLTVL.

The rearrangement uses TRBV10-2 and TRBJ2-1; 9 positions agree with TRBD2. The CDR3 spans 18 residues. Germline CDR1 WSHSY, CDR2 SAAADI. The V and J ends lost 1 base and 4 bases, in that order; junction bases with no gene match: 11. The chain's CDR3 is CASSELRLAATGYNEQFF. CDR3 coding DNA: TGCGCCAGCAGTGAGTTGAGACTAGCGGCTACGGGGTACAATGAGCAGTTCTTC.

This clone was detected once. The V and J genes are TRBV6-5 and TRBJ2-7, with D possibly TRBD2 on 5 matching bases. Trimming took off 6 bases at V and 0 bases at J, with 12 bases between the two ends. The germline gives CDR1 MNHEY, CDR2 SVGAGI. This CDR3 has 14 residues. The CDR3 loop reads CASSYLSGSYEQYF. The CDR3 bases are TGTGCCAGCAGCTACCTCAGCGGCTCCTACGAGCAGTACTTC.

This sequence joins TRBV9 and TRBJ2-5; D possibly corresponds to TRBD2 (5 bases). This CDR3 comprises 14 residues. V shed 0 bases and J shed 2 bases, with 8 bases lying between them. Germline assignment: CDR1 SGDLS and CDR2 YYNGEE. In DNA, the CDR3 is TGTGCCAGCAGCGTAGAAGAGGGACAAGAGACCCAGTACTTC. Translating it yields CASSVEEGQETQYF.

The chain links TRBV9 to TRBJ2-1; no reliable D call. Germline V gives CDR1 SGDLS, CDR2 YYNGEE. CDR3 size: 16 residues. V dropped 2 bases and J dropped 5 bases, with 17 bases sitting between them. CDR3 sequence: CASSVSTGPGHNEQFF. CDR3 bases: TGTGCCAGCAGCGTTTCGACGGGCCCAGGCCACAATGAGCAGTTCTTC. The entire variable domain, with the rest obtained from reference TRBV9 and TRBJ2-1, is as follows: DSGVTQTPKHLITATGQRVTLRCSPRSGDLSVYWYQQSLDQGLQFLIQYYNGEERAKGNILERFSAQQFPDLHSELNLSSLELGDSALYFCASSVSTGPGHNEQFFGPGTRLTVL.

The chain combines TRBV11-2 with TRBJ2-7; D unclear. V lost 5 bases, J lost 2 bases, and 10 bases lay in between. Germline values: CDR1 SGHAT, CDR2 FQNNGV. This CDR3 contains 13 residues. CDR3 in DNA: TGTGCCAGCAGCAAACGGAGTACCTACGAGCAGTACTTC. It encodes CASSKRSTYEQYF.

The chain couples TRBV2 to TRBJ2-1; D uncertain. CDR1 SNHLY and CDR2 FYNNEI come from the germline V gene. The CDR3 extends over 14 amino acids. V was clipped by 5 bases and J by 1 base, with 9 bases between them. Here the CDR3 reads CASSLLASYNEQFF. The CDR3 DNA sequence: TGTGCCAGCAGTCTCCTGGCATCCTACAATGAGCAGTTCTTC.

This clone was found once. This sequence joins TRBV7-9 and TRBJ2-7; 9 nucleotides agree with TRBD1. Germline CDR1 and CDR2: SEHNR and FQNEAQ (reference sequence). The CDR3 has 15 amino acids. Losses at the gene ends were 4 bases for V and 8 bases for J; bases not matched to a gene: 12. The CDR3 DNA reads TGTGCCAGCAGCTCCTACGCCGGGACAGGGTACCAGCAGTACTTC. Translated: CASSSYAGTGYQQYF.

This clone turned up a few times. The chain links TRBV9 to TRBJ2-3, with a possible D match to TRBD2 (5 bases). This CDR3 region has 15 residues. Between the trimmed V and J ends, which lost 4 bases and 2 bases, there was a span of 14 bases. Germline V CDR1 and CDR2: SGDLS, YYNGEE. The CDR3 bases are TGTGCCAGCAGCCCCGAAATGAGGGACACAGATACGCAGTATTTT. This encodes CASSPEMRDTDTQYF.

The rearrangement joins TRBV18 to TRBJ2-3; no clear D gene. V gave up 1 base and J gave up 5 bases, with 4 bases separating them. The germline CDR1 and CDR2 sequences are KGHSH and LQKENI. The CDR3 length is 12 residues. The CDR3 region is CASSPLQDTQYF. The CDR3 DNA sequence: TGTGCCAGCTCACCACTACAAGATACGCAGTATTTT.

The V and J genes are TRBV6-1 and TRBJ2-3; D gene uncertain. This CDR3 has 13 residues. Germline V gene data show CDR1 as MNHNS and CDR2 as SASEGT. V was pared by 7 bases and J by 1 base, with 9 bases between. CDR3 amino acids: CASNLFGTDTQYF. As DNA, the CDR3 is TGTGCCAGCAATCTCTTTGGCACAGATACGCAGTATTTT.

This rearrangement joins TRBV7-9 to TRBJ2-6; D is ambiguous. The CDR3 runs to 15 residues. CDR1 and CDR2 (germline): SEHNR, FQNEAQ (reference sequence). The V end lost 1 base, the J end lost 1 base, and 5 bases lay between the germline ends. As DNA, the CDR3 is TGTGCCAGCAGCTTAGTGCAATCTGGGGCCAACGTCCTGACTTTC. This translates into CASSLVQSGANVLTF.

The genes are TRBV5-1 and TRBJ2-7; 12 nucleotides align to TRBD2. V dropped 2 bases and J dropped 6; count of bases not matched to a gene: 6. The CDR3 is 15 amino acids. Per germline, CDR1 SGHRS and CDR2 YFSETQ. The CDR3 DNA is TGCGCCAGCAGCTTACTAGCGGGAGGCCAGGTCGAGCAGTACTTC. It is translated as CASSLLAGGQVEQYF.

The V gene is TRBV2, the J gene TRBJ2-1; D may be TRBD2 (5 bases). Trimming shortened V by 6 bases and J by 2 bases, and 14 bases separated the two germline ends. Per germline, CDR1 SNHLY and CDR2 FYNNEI. This CDR3 contains 15 residues. This CDR3 is CASRPGVLTYNEQFF. The DNA of the CDR3 is TGTGCCAGCAGACCCGGGGTCTTAACCTACAATGAGCAGTTCTTC. The full variable domain, its missing parts supplied by reference TRBV2 and TRBJ2-1, is EPEVTQTPSHQVTQMGQEVILRCVPISNHLYFYWYRQILGQKVEFLVSFYNNEISEKSEIFDDQFSVERPDGSNFTLKIRSTKLEDSAMYFCASRPGVLTYNEQFFGPGTRLTVL.

Comment on this clone: At one end the junction does not follow the germline gene, possibly because of a read error. The chain combines TRBV2 with TRBJ2-1, with 8 bases matching TRBD2. Germline CDR1 is SNHLY and CDR2 is FYNNEI. This CDR3 region has 17 residues. CDR3 loop: CASSEGGGLDIGNEQFF. The CDR3 DNA reads as TGTGCCAGCAGCGAAGGGGGGGGACTAGATATTGGAAATGAGCAGTTCTTC.

The rearrangement links TRBV7-9 to TRBJ2-5; D remains unclear. V was shortened by 5 bases and J by 5 bases, with 15 bases between the two germline ends. Germline assignment: CDR1 SEHNR and CDR2 FQNEAQ (reference sequence). This CDR3 is 14 amino acids long. This CDR3 reads CASSPSAQRETQYF. CDR3 nucleotide sequence: TGTGCCAGCAGCCCCAGTGCACAGAGGGAGACCCAGTACTTC.

The chain couples TRBV2 to TRBJ2-5, with 8 bases identical to TRBD1. Per the germline V gene, CDR1 is SNHLY and CDR2 is FYNNEI. The CDR3 covers 14 residues. V shed 5 bases and J 5 bases; nucleotides not matched to a gene: 7. The CDR3 protein is CASSPDRAWETQYF. DNA of the CDR3: TGTGCCAGCAGTCCGGACAGGGCGTGGGAGACCCAGTACTTC.

The genes are TRBV28 and TRBJ1-1; no clear D. The CDR3 contains 12 residues. Germline V gene data show CDR1 as MDHEN and CDR2 as SYDVKM. V gave up 7 bases and J gave up 7 bases, with 13 bases separating them. The CDR3 nucleotides are TGTGCCAGCAATCGAGGGCCGATTGAAGCTTTCTTT. This codes for CASNRGPIEAFF. The whole variable domain, remainder taken from reference TRBV28 and TRBJ1-1, is DVKVTQSSRYLVKRTGEKVFLECVQDMDHENMFWYRQDPGLGLRLIYFSYDVKMKEKGDIPEGYSVSREKKERFSLILESASTNQTSMYLCASNRGPIEAFFGQGTRLTVV.

This clone has only one observation. The rearrangement uses TRBV18 and TRBJ2-4; TRBD2 aligns across 8 bases. V was clipped by 4 bases and J by 2 bases; unmatched bases: 4. Germline assignment: CDR1 KGHSH and CDR2 LQKENI. The CDR3 totals 15 residues. The DNA for the CDR3 is TGTGCCAGCTCACACGGGGGGGCAACCAAAAACATTCAGTACTTC. It specifies CASSHGGATKNIQYF.

Only one count was recorded for this clone. This chain's CDR3 is CASSQLPAADTGELFF. The CDR3 DNA follows: TGTGCCAGCAGCCAATTACCCGCGGCAGACACCGGGGAGCTGTTTTTT. V is TRBV5-8 and J is TRBJ2-2; no clear D. CDR1 and CDR2 (germline): SGHTS, YDEGEE. V gave up 4 bases and J gave up 3 bases, with 16 bases separating them. CDR3 length equals 16 residues.

This rearrangement joins TRBV6-1 to TRBJ2-7, with 8 nucleotides matching TRBD1. This CDR3 spans 13 amino acids. The germline gives CDR1 MNHNS, CDR2 SASEGT. Losses at the gene ends were 3 bases for V and 4 bases for J; bases not matched to a gene: 2. CDR3 sequence: CASSDQGAYEQYF. The CDR3 DNA follows: TGTGCCAGCAGTGACCAGGGGGCTTACGAGCAGTACTTC.

The chain uses TRBV10-1 and TRBJ2-3; D may be TRBD1 (5 bases). The CDR3 is made up of 12 amino acids. The germline CDR1 and CDR2 sequences are WNHNN and SYGVQD (reference sequence). The V and J ends lost 2 bases and 11 bases respectively, with 11 bases between them. The CDR3, as DNA: TGCGCCAGCAGTGAGCCTGGGGCCAAGCAGTATTTT. Translated: CASSEPGAKQYF.

This clone was recorded many times. The chain couples TRBV10-3 to TRBJ1-2, with TRBD1 matching 7 bases. The V gene end was trimmed by 6 bases and the J gene end by 4 bases; junction bases not matched to a gene: 8. Germline lookup yields CDR1 ENHRY and CDR2 SYGVKD. CDR3 length: 14 amino acids. The CDR3 region is CAIRGQEGSYGYTF. In DNA form, the CDR3 reads TGTGCCATCAGAGGACAGGAGGGAAGCTATGGCTACACCTTC.

CDR3 DNA sequence: TGCGCCAGCAGCTTGGGGGAAGTAGACAGGGTAAACACCATATATTTT. Translated, it gives CASSLGEVDRVNTIYF. The V call is TRBV5-1, the J call TRBJ1-3; 7 nucleotides match TRBD1. The CDR3 runs to 16 residues. V lost 0 bases to trimming and J lost 6 bases; unmatched junction nucleotides: 9. From germline, CDR1 is SGHRS and CDR2 YFSETQ.

The CDR3 loop reads CASKEAGGISSNQPQHF. The CDR3 region has the DNA TGTGCCAGCAAGGAGGCAGGGGGCATTTCAAGCAATCAGCCCCAGCATTTT. This chain uses TRBV2 with TRBJ1-5; 8 bases fit TRBD1. Looked up from germline, CDR1 is SNHLY and CDR2 is FYNNEI. Trimming cost V 7 bases and J 1 base; bases outside gene matches: 12. This CDR3 is 17 amino acids long.

This sequence joins TRBV5-1 and TRBJ2-1; D is unresolved. There are 14 residues in the CDR3. The germline V gene encodes CDR1 SGHRS and CDR2 YFSETQ. The V end was cut by 0 bases, the J end by 6 bases, with 10 bases between. The CDR3 DNA is TGCGCCAGCAGCTTGGCCCTTATCGGCAATGAGCAGTTCTTC. Translation gives CASSLALIGNEQFF.

The V call is TRBV4-3, the J call TRBJ2-1, with a tentative D call TRBD2 (5 bases). This CDR3 contains 14 residues. Germline CDR1 and CDR2: LGHNA and YSLEER. Deletions cut 4 bases from V and 3 bases from J, with 10 bases between. For the CDR3, the DNA is TGCGCCAGCAGCCGGGAGCCATTCTACAATGAGCAGTTCTTC. Protein sequence: CASSREPFYNEQFF.